This T cell receptor (beta chain) derives from a study of cytomegalovirus exposure and HLA in healthy donors (dated by TCRdb to the late 2010s). Background on the whole study: An earlier analysis of some 550 of the donors reported 276 Gb of sequence data and some 120 million unique TCR beta sequences from about 200 million T cells. Approximately 330 gigabases of sequencing data and tens of millions of unique TCR sequences made up an early release that covered 640 HLA-typed donors. Of the roughly 390 genotyped donors, roughly 80% fell in the genetic ancestry cluster associated with self-reported Caucasian donors. The study was designed to test whether signatures of past pathogen exposure could be identified by cataloging public T cell receptors. The study profiled the T cell repertoires of around 700 subjects by immunosequencing and related them to cytomegalovirus serostatus. In addition to the first cohort of approximately 670 subjects, a separate validation cohort of 120 different subjects was used. To predict cytomegalovirus infection status, the study brought together high-throughput TCR immunosequencing, statistical association of individual TCRs with disease status, and machine learning. To study patterns of TCR occurrence, a later analysis re-analyzed previously published TCR beta repertoires from around 700 donors and added high-resolution HLA genotyping. Rather than drawing on any new phenotypic data, the later analysis identified candidate immune exposures from TCR beta sequences and the way those sequences occurred across donors. In an earlier analysis of over 550 of the donors, high-throughput TCR beta sequencing was used to judge whether each TCR beta V gene segment behaved as functional or pseudogenic. Donor age, sex, ethnicity and CMV serostatus were collected together with the repertoire data. Genome-wide SNP genotypes for about 65% of the roughly 670 donors were used in a later genetic analysis, which treated that subset as a discovery cohort. All discovery cohort repertoires had been generated using a single sequencing platform. HLA typing covered class I and class II loci at four-digit resolution. The number of donors typed differed by locus, with roughly 620-630 for A, B, C, DRB1 and DQB1, 522 for DQA1, 606 for DPA1, and roughly 450 for DPB1. Because of strong linkage in the cohort, roughly 5 DR-DQ haplotypes were treated as single units for association and clustering. Among some 400 genotyped donors of the cohort, an average of around 220,000 unique TCR beta nucleotide sequences was sequenced per donor, of which roughly 18% were non-productive.

The receptor library was made with the immunoSEQ multiplex PCR assay. For the multiplex PCR, a mixture combining 60 forward primers for TCR Vbeta segments and 13 reverse primers for TCR Jbeta segments was used. The CDR3 region of rearranged TCR beta genes was amplified from genomic DNA with a multiplex PCR assay. On the Illumina HiSeq System, the amplified TCR beta libraries were sequenced as 87-base-pair reads. In the original analysis: A later analysis tallied roughly 80 million unique TCR beta chains across the 640 or so repertoires, and about 12 million of those chains were shared by two or more donors. Raw reads were error-corrected and collapsed into unique sequences by a nearest-neighbor algorithm in which closely related sequences were merged to remove PCR and sequencing errors. Alignment of CDR3 sequences to IMGT reference sequences was used to assign V, D and J gene segments. For a sequence to be retained, at least a six-nucleotide match to both a V gene segment and a J gene segment was required. A rearrangement was called productive if the CDR3 had no stop codons and remained in frame with V and J, and every other rearrangement was called non-productive. CDR3 was defined according to IMGT convention as the region running from the second conserved V-encoded cysteine to the conserved J-encoded phenylalanine. The earlier analysis of about 570 of the donors excluded any sequence lacking an unambiguous match to a single V gene segment. In an earlier analysis of almost 600 of the donors, a V segment was called functional when productive rearrangements were above 56.7%, and segregating when the standard deviation between donors exceeded 5%. To diagnose cytomegalovirus status from the catalog of TCR beta chain sequences, a statistical classification framework was built. V and J gene assignment, in a later analysis, came from comparing TCR nucleotide sequences with IMGT/GENE-DB human TR gene sequences. Using the TCRdist pipeline, a later analysis assigned CDR3 sequences along with most-parsimonious VDJ recombination scenarios. In a later analysis, each TCR beta chain was defined by its CDR3 amino acid sequence together with its V-gene family, and reads without a unique V-gene family were excluded. To address suspected cross-contamination and a sequencing artifact, a later analysis removed 450 to 700 highly shared, low-generation-probability nucleotide sequences. In a later analysis, a clonal expansion index for each public chain was calculated from normalized within-repertoire ranks of inferred template counts. Generation probabilities in a later analysis came from a VDJ recombination model fitted to out-of-frame rearrangements, and those results were checked against IGoR. In a later analysis, TCR-TCR, TCR-HLA and TCR-CMV co-occurrence was scored with hypergeometric tests, and a repertoire-size bias correction was applied to TCR pairs. In a later analysis, false discovery rates were estimated by permuting HLA or CMV assignments 20 times. In a later analysis, co-occurring TCRs were grouped with DBSCAN, and TCRdist sequence similarity was added when clustering was performed within HLA-allele-positive subsets. Co-occurrence clustering excluded repertoires with fewer than 30,000 or more than 120,000 public chains, plus five with anomalous nucleotide sharing. TCRdb's version of the immuneACCESS table is confined to in-frame rearrangements and falls short of the full clone set. An unresolved V gene accounts for under half of the shortfall where checked; the remainder is of unknown origin. Clone size and the V and J calls come from that table; the DNA yielded D and trimming. The sample contains roughly 100,000 clones, about 76% of them found a single time. Approximately 4.4% of the sample lies in the top ten.

General findings and caveats noted by the study authors: Strong co-occurrence of HLA alleles, especially DR and DQ, made assigning TCR associations to individual alleles difficult. A later analysis found that most CMV-associated TCR beta chains appeared HLA-restricted, with HLA associations seemingly driven largely by CMV exposure. In a later genetic analysis, a missense DCLRE1C variant was associated with V-gene and J-gene trimming of TCR beta chains, and the association was replicated in an independent cohort. According to a later analysis, parvovirus B19, influenza, CMV and Epstein-Barr virus appeared linked to several top co-occurrence clusters. Compared with equally common non-associated chains, HLA-associated TCR beta chains in a later analysis were more clonally expanded and had lower generation probabilities. In an earlier analysis of around 600 of the donors, most TCR beta V segments appeared in productive rearrangements about 90% or about 30% of the time, broadly matching IMGT annotations. Specific HLA alleles were associated with 15,000 to 20,000 TCR beta sequences at a false discovery rate of 0.05 in a later analysis. A further reported finding was that TCR beta sequences accurately predicted the HLA-A and HLA-B alleles for most subjects in the first cohort. The 87-base-pair reads could not distinguish some IMGT-functional V segments, including TRBV6-2 and TRBV6-3, so those segments were excluded. Sequencing depth was assumed to be roughly uniform across donors in the presence/absence analyses, though that assumption may not hold. In both the original and validation cohorts, the classifier was reported to diagnose cytomegalovirus status with high specificity and sensitivity. The authors suggested that the approach could potentially be generalized to other disease states and immunological phenotypes. The study listed 150 to 200 TCR beta chains as associated with cytomegalovirus. The cohort was sequenced for TCR beta chains only, and without alpha or paired-chain data the features that could be detected were limited. A later genetic analysis reported fewer N-insertions in productive TCRs among donors in an Asian-associated ancestry cluster than the roughly 620-donor mean. In a later analysis, the rate of TCR association differed among HLA loci, with DRB1 alleles having the most associated TCRs and HLA-C alleles having the fewest. Because counts were too low, 15 to 20 rarely observed V segments, including chromosome 9 orphons, were excluded from the earlier analysis of around 590 of the donors. HLA typing was unavailable for some donors at each locus, so association tests used only the typed subset. Correlated functional status among segregating V segments might be attributable to linkage disequilibrium, but an unknown experimental factor could not be ruled out. Three of the identified cytomegalovirus-associated TCR beta chains were confirmed in vitro to be specific for cytomegalovirus antigens. While some public TCRs were present in many individuals, most TCR sequences turned up only very rarely across donors. Immune exposure information for the cohort was limited to CMV serostatus. A cluster of highly shared sequence variants was judged likely to be a technical artifact of the sequencing pipeline.

In total, roughly 670 healthy bone marrow donors made up the cohort. Cohort members were all nominally healthy when sampled, although unrecorded immune exposures were likely present. The donor tested CMV seronegative and was one of the 352 seronegative cohort members. A peripheral blood sample was collected from each donor, and TCR beta sequencing was performed on peripheral blood mononuclear cells. The Qiagen DNeasy Blood Extraction Kit was used to extract genomic DNA from the blood cell samples. In regard to this clone: Its antigen target is currently unknown. Base qualities were left out, and no much larger clone turns up one base away.

Taken from cysteine to phenylalanine, the CDR3 has 14 residues. Just the 42-base CDR3 DNA is kept, in frame starting at base 1. V sheds 6 bases and J sheds 0 bases, leaving 9 bases between their ends. Based on the germline V gene, the CDR1 and CDR2 sequences are SNHLY and FYNNEI. The V gene is TRBV2 and the J gene is TRBJ2-4, and the D gene may be TRBD1, 6 bases matching. Sample: PBMCs. The receptor's source is a woman between 40 and 50 years old in good health and CMV-seronegative. The sequenced DNA: TGTGCCAGCAGCCAAGGGGGAGCCAAAAACATTCAGTACTTC. This encodes CASSQGGAKNIQYF. Outside the CDR3, residues come from the reference TRBV2 and TRBJ2-4 proteins, so the full variable domain is: EPEVTQTPSHQVTQMGQEVILRCVPISNHLYFYWYRQILGQKVEFLVSFYNNEISEKSEIFDDQFSVERPDGSNFTLKIRSTKLEDSAMYFCASSQGGAKNIQYFGAGTRLSVL.